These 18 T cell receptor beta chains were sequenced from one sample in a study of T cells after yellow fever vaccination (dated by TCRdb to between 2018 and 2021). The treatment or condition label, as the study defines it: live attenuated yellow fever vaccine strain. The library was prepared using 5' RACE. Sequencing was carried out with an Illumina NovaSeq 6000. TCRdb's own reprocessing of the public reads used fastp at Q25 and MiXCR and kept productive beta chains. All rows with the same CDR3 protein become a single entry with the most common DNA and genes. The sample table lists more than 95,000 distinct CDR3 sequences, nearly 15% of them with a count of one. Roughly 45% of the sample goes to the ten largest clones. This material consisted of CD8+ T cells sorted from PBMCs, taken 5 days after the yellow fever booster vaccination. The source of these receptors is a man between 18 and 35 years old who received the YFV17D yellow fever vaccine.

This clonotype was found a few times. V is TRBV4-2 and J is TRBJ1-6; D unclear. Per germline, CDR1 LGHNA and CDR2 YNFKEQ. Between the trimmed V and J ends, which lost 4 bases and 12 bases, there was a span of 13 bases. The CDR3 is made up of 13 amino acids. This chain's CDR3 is CASSPITRLPLHF. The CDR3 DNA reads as TGTGCCAGCAGCCCAATTACCAGGTTACCCCTCCACTTT.

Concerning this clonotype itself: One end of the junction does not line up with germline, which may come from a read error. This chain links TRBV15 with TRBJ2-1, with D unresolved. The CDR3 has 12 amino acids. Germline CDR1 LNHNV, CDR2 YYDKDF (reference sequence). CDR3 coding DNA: TGTGCCACCAGCAGGGCCCCTAGGGCCGCGGTCTTC. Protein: CATSRAPRAAVF.

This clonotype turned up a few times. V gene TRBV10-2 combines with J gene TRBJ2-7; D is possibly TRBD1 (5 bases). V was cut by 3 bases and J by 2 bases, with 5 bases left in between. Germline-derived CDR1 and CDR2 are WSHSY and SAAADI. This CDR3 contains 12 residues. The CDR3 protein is CASSDRAYEQYF. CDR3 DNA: TGCGCCAGCAGTGACAGGGCCTACGAGCAGTACTTC.

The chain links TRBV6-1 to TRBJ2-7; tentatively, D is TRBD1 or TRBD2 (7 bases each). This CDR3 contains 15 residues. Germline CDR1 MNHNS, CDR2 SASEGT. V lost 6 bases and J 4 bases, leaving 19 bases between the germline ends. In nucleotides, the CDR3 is TGTGCCAGCAGCCAGGGGCCAGGGGGGGTTTACGAGCAGTACGTC. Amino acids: CASSQGPGGVYEQYV.

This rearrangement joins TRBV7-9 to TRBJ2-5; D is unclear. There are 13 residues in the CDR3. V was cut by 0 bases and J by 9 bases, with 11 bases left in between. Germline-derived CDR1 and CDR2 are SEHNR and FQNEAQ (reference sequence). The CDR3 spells CASSLAIRDAQYF. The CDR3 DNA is TGTGCCAGCAGCTTAGCGATCCGCGATGCCCAGTACTTC.

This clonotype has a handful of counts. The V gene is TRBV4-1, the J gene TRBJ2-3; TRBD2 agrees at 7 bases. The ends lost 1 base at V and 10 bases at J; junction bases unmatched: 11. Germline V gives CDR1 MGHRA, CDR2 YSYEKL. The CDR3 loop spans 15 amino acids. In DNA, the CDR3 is TGCGCCAGCAGCCAAGGCGGCGGGGGAGGTGGGGCGCAGTATTTT. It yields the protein CASSQGGGGGGAQYF.

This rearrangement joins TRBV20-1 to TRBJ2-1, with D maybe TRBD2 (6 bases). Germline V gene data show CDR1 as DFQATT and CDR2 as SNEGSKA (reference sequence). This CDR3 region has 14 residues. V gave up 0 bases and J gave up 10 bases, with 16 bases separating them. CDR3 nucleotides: TGCAGTGCTAGAGATAGACTAGGTGGGGCCGAGCAGTTCTTC. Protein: CSARDRLGGAEQFF.

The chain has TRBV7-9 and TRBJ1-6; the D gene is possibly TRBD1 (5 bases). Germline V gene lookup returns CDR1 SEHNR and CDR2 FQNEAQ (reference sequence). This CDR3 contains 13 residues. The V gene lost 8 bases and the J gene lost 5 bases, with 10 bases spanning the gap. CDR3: CASRQLDNSPLHF. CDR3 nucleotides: TGTGCCAGCCGACAGTTGGATAATTCACCCCTCCACTTT.

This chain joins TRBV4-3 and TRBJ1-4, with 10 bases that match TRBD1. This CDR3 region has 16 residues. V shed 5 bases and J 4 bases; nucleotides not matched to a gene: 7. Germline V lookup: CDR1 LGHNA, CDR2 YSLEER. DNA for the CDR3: TGCGCCAGCAGCACATGGGGGGACAGGGGTAATGAAAAACTGTTTTTT. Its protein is CASSTWGDRGNEKLFF.

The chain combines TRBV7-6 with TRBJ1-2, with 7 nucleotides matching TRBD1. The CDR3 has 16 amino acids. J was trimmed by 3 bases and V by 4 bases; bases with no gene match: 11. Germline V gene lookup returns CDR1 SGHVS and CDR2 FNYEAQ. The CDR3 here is CASSSPPGQGDYGYTF. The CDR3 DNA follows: TGTGCCAGCAGCTCCCCCCCTGGCCAGGGGGACTATGGCTACACCTTC.

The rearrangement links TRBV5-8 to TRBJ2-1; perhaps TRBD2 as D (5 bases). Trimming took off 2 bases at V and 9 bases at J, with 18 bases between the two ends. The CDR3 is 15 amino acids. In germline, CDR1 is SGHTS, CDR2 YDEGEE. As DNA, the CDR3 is TGTGCCAGCAGCTTTTATAGAGGGCGGATCGGTGAGCAGTTCTTC. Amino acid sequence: CASSFYRGRIGEQFF.

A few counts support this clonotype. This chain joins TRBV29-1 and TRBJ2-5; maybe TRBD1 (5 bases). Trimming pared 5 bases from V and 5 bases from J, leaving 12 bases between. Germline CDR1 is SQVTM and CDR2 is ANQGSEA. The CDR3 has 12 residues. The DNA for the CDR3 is TGCAGCGTTTCCAGGGATGGGGAGACCCAGTACTTC. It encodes CSVSRDGETQYF.

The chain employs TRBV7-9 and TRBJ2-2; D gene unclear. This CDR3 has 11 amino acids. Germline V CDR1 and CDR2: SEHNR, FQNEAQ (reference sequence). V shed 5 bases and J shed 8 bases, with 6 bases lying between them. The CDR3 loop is CASSATGELFF. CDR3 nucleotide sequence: TGTGCCAGCAGCGCGACGGGGGAGCTGTTTTTT.

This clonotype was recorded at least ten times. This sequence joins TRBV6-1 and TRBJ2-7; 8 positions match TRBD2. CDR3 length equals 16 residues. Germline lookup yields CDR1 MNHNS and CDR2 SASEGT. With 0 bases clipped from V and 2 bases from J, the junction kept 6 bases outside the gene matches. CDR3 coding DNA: TGTGCCAGCAGTGAAGCGCGGGGGGCCGGCCCCTACGAGCAGTACGTC. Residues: CASSEARGAGPYEQYV.

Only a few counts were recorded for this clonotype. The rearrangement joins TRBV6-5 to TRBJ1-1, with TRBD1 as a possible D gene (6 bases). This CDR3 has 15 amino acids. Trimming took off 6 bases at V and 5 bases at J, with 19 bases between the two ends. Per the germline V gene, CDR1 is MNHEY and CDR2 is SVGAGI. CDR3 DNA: TGTGCCAGCAGCCCTGGGGGGCCCGGGTGGACTGAAGCTTTCTTT. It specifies CASSPGGPGWTEAFF.

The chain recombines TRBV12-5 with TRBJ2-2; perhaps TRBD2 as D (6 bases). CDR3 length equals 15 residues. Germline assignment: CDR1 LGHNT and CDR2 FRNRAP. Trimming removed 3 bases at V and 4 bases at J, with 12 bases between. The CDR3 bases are TGTGCTAGTGGTTTCCATCTGCGGGGCACCGGGGAGCTGTTTTTT. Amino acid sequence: CASGFHLRGTGELFF.

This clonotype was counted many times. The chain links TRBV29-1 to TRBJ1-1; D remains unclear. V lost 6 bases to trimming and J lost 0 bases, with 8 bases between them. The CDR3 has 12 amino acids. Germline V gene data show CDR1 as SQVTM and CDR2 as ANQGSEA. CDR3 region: CSVDTLNTEAFF. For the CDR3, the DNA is TGCAGCGTCGACACTCTGAACACTGAAGCTTTCTTT.

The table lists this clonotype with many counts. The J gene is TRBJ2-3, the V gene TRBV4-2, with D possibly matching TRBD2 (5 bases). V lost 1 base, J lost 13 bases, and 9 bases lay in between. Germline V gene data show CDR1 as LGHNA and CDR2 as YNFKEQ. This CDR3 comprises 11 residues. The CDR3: CASSQGVAKYF. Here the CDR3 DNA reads TGTGCCAGCAGCCAAGGAGTAGCGAAGTATTTT.